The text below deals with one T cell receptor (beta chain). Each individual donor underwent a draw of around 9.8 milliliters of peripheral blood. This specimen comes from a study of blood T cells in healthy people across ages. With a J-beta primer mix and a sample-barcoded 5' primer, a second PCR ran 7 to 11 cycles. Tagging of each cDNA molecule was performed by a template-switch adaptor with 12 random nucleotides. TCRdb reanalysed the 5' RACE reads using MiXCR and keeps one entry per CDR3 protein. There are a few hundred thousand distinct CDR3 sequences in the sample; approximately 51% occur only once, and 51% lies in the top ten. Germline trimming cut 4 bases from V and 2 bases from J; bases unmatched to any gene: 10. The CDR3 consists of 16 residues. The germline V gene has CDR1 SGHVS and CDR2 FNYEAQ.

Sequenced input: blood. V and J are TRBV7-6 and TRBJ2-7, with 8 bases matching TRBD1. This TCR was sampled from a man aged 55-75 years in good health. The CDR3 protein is CASSSGRTGSTYEQYF. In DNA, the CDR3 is TGTGCCAGCAGCTCGGGGCGGACAGGGAGTACCTACGAGCAGTACTTC.